A selection of T cell receptor beta chains follows, all from one sample in a study of radiotherapy plus CTLA-4 blockade in lung cancer. Clones were read by immunoSEQ multiplex PCR, and TCRdb kept only the in-frame ones, dropping some. The sample carries around 41,000 clones, roughly 67% recorded once. This material consisted of peripheral blood, taken from a patient treated with radiotherapy plus ipilimumab. Source of these receptors: a human donor with non-small cell lung cancer who had a partial response to radiotherapy plus ipilimumab. The CDR3 runs from the conserved cysteine through the conserved F or W. Each record gives: CDR3 DNA, CDR3 protein, D gene, J gene, V gene, clone size. The D gene is left open where the match is weak. The size field is filled for only some rows; it gives once, few, many or a size class.

TGTGCCAGCGGAACTAGCGGGCGCGAGGAGCTGTTTTTT	CASGTSGREELFF	TRBD2	TRBJ2-2	TRBV5-4	.
TGTGCCAGCAGCTTGTCTGGGGCCAGGACTGAAGCTTTCTTT	CASSLSGARTEAFF	.	TRBJ1-1	TRBV5-4	.
TGTGCCAGTAGCCCCTCCAGGGGAGCTAACTATGGCTACACCTTC	CASSPSRGANYGYTF	.	TRBJ1-2	TRBV19	.
TGTGCCAGCAGCCAGCAACCCGGGGTCTACAATGAGCAGTTCTTC	CASSQQPGVYNEQFF	.	TRBJ2-1	TRBV4-2	.
TGTGCCAGTAGTAAGGGACTCCTTCACGCCAACAATGAGCAGTTCTTC	CASSKGLLHANNEQFF	.	TRBJ2-1	TRBV19	.
TGTGCCAGCAGCTTTAGCGGGAGCTCAGATACGCAGTATTTT	CASSFSGSSDTQYF	TRBD2	TRBJ2-3	TRBV7-9	.
TGTGCCAGCAGCTCCGGACAGGAGGGTCCTCCTAACTATGGCTACACCTTC	CASSSGQEGPPNYGYTF	TRBD1	TRBJ1-2	TRBV5-6	.
TGCGCCAGCAGCCAGTCAGGGGGCGCCTCCTACAATGAGCAGTTCTTC	CASSQSGGASYNEQFF	TRBD1	TRBJ2-1	TRBV4-3	.
TGTGCCAGCGGCGGTGGGTACACCTACGAGCAGTACTTC	CASGGGYTYEQYF	.	TRBJ2-7	TRBV6-5	.
TGTGCCAGCAGCAACCGGGAGGGTGCCTACGAGCAGTACTTC	CASSNREGAYEQYF	TRBD2	TRBJ2-7	TRBV5-4	few
TGTGCCAGCAGCCCAGAGGTAGGAGGACGCTCTGGAAACACCATATATTTT	CASSPEVGGRSGNTIYF	.	TRBJ1-3	TRBV9	.
TGCGCCAGCAGCTTTCGAGCGGGGGGGGCAGGAGATACGCAGTATTTT	CASSFRAGGAGDTQYF	TRBD2	TRBJ2-3	TRBV4-1	.
TGCAGCGTTTTTCATACTGAAGCTTTCTTT	CSVFHTEAFF	.	TRBJ1-1	TRBV29-1	.
TGTGCCAGCAGCCAAGGTCCCCAGGGGACGGCCAGACATACCGAAGCTTTCTTT	CASSQGPQGTARHTEAFF	.	TRBJ1-1	TRBV14	few
TGTGCCAGCTCACCGGCCGGAAGTACGCGGGGGGTGGAGACCCAGTACTTC	CASSPAGSTRGVETQYF	TRBD2	TRBJ2-5	TRBV18	.
TGTGCCAGCAGCTTCCACGATCGGACAGGGCCTAGTTCACCCCTCCACTTT	CASSFHDRTGPSSPLHF	TRBD1	TRBJ1-6	TRBV11-1	.
TGTGCCAGCAGCTTAGGACCATCCGCTCACTACGGTGGAAACACCATATATTTT	CASSLGPSAHYGGNTIYF	.	TRBJ1-3	TRBV7-8	few
TGTGCCAGCAGCAAGGACAGGGGCGAGCAGTACTTC	CASSKDRGEQYF	TRBD1	TRBJ2-7	TRBV7-8	.
TGTGCCAGCAGCGAATGGACTAGAGGGGGGGATACGCAGTATTTT	CASSEWTRGGDTQYF	.	TRBJ2-3	TRBV2	.
TGCAGCGCAGCCGCGGACAAGACTAACTATGGCTACACCTTC	CSAAADKTNYGYTF	.	TRBJ1-2	TRBV29-1	.
TGTGCCAGCAGTGTAGGGGGTTCCGAAGCTTTCTTT	CASSVGGSEAFF	.	TRBJ1-1	TRBV7-3	many
TGTGCCAGCAACCCGGGGACTGACACTGAAGCTTTCTTT	CASNPGTDTEAFF	.	TRBJ1-1	TRBV6-1	once
TGTGCCAGCAGCTTAGATGAGGATCAGCCCCAGCATTTT	CASSLDEDQPQHF	.	TRBJ1-5	TRBV7-9	many
TGTGCCAGCAGCTTGGCATCAGGGATGAACTATGGCTACACCTTC	CASSLASGMNYGYTF	.	TRBJ1-2	TRBV5-4	.
TGTGCCAGCAGCTCACTTAGGAAGTGGGACAAGTCGAACACTGAAGCTTTCTTT	CASSSLRKWDKSNTEAFF	.	TRBJ1-1	TRBV28	.
TGTGCCAGCAGCTCCGGTGACACAGTCCAAGAGACCCAGTACTTC	CASSSGDTVQETQYF	.	TRBJ2-5	TRBV7-9	few
TGTGCCAGCTCCGACGGGACAAACCTATATGGCTACACCTTC	CASSDGTNLYGYTF	.	TRBJ1-2	TRBV14	few
TGTGCCAGCAGCTTGTTTCAGGGGCTGGGCACTGAAGCTTTCTTT	CASSLFQGLGTEAFF	.	TRBJ1-1	TRBV5-6	.
TGTGCCAGCAGTGGACTAGCGGGGGGCACGGGGGAGACCCAGTACTTC	CASSGLAGGTGETQYF	TRBD2	TRBJ2-5	TRBV2	.
TGTGCCAGCGAAAGGGAGGGGCGGGGGGGCCAGCCCCAGCATTTT	CASEREGRGGQPQHF	.	TRBJ1-5	TRBV6-1	.
TGTGCCAGCAGCGTTAATACTGAAGCTTTCTTT	CASSVNTEAFF	.	TRBJ1-1	TRBV7-2	.
TGTGCCAGCATAGCGAATTGGGGTTTGACAGATACGCAGTATTTT	CASIANWGLTDTQYF	.	TRBJ2-3	TRBV6-1	once